Sequencing of this TCR beta chain was carried out in a study of OX40 agonist ivuxolimab in advanced cancers. Across the whole study: Males comprised 82.7% of the group, whose mean age was approximately 61 years (range about 20 to 85).

The ends lost 1 base at V and 13 bases at J; junction bases unmatched: 10. This CDR3 contains 13 residues. Germline V gene lookup returns CDR1 GTSNPN and CDR2 SVGIG (reference sequence). The data were produced by immunoSEQ multiplex PCR, yet TCRdb's version contains in-frame clones alone and is incomplete. The profile covers 45,000 to 55,000 clones, with approximately 94% appearing a single time and more than 10% taken by the ten largest. Details on this clone: Its antigen is still unknown.

Study-level results: Averaged across samples, CD8+ T cells carried more expanded clones than CD4+ did. Near-lowest levels of clonal expansion characterized partial responders at 0.1-3.0 mg/kg.

This chain uses TRBV30 with TRBJ2-1; TRBD1 matches 7 bases. The receptor was derived from an adult with an advanced solid tumor such as melanoma, head and neck, liver or kidney cancer. This specimen was CD4+ or CD8+ T cells sorted from blood, taken in a trial of the OX40 agonist ivuxolimab. The CDR3 DNA sequence: TGTGCCTGGAGTGAATCTGGGGCAGGGGGTCAGTTCTTC. It translates to CAWSESGAGGQFF.